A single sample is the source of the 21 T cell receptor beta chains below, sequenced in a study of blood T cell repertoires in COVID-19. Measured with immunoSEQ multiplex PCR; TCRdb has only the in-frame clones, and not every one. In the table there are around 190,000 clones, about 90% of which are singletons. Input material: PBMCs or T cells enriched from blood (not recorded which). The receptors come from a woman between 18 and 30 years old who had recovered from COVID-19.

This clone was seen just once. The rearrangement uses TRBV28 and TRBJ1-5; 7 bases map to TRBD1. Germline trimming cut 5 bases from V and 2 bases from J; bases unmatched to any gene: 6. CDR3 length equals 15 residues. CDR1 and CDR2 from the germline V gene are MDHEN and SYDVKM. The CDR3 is CASSTGVWGNQPQHF. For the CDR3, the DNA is TGTGCCAGCAGTACAGGGGTTTGGGGCAATCAGCCCCAGCATTTT.

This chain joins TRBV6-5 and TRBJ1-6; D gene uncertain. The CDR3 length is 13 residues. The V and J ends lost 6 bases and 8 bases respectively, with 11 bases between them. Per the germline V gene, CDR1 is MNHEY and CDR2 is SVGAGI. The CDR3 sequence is CASREALHSPLHF. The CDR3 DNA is TGTGCCAGCAGAGAGGCACTACATTCACCCCTCCACTTT.

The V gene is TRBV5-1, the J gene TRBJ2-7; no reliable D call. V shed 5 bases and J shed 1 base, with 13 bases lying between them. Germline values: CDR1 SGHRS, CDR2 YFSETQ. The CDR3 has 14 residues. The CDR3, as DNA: TGCGCCAGCAGTTCCCTTCCTGAGTCCTACGAGCAGTACTTC. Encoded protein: CASSSLPESYEQYF. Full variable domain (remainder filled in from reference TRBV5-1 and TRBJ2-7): KAGVTQTPRYLIKTRGQQVTLSCSPISGHRSVSWYQQTPGQGLQFLFEYFSETQRNKGNFPGRFSGRQFSNSRSEMNVSTLELGDSALYLCASSSLPESYEQYFGPGTRLTVT.

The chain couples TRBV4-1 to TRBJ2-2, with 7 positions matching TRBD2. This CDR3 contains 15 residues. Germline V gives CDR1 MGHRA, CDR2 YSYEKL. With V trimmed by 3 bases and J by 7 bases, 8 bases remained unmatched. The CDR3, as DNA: TGCGCCAGCAGCCATGGTGGGAGGGCCCTCGGGGAGCTGTTTTTT. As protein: CASSHGGRALGELFF.

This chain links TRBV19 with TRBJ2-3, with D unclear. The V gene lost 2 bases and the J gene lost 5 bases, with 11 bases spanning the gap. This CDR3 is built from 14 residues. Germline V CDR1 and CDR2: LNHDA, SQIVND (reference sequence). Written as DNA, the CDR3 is TGTGCCAGTAGTATACCTAAATTCAAAGATACGCAGTATTTT. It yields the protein CASSIPKFKDTQYF.

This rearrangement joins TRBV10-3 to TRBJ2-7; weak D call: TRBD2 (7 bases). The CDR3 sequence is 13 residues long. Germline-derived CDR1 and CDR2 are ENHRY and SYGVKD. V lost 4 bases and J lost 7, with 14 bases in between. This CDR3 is CAISGGGAGEQYF. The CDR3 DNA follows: TGTGCCATCAGTGGAGGGGGGGCCGGAGAGCAGTACTTC.

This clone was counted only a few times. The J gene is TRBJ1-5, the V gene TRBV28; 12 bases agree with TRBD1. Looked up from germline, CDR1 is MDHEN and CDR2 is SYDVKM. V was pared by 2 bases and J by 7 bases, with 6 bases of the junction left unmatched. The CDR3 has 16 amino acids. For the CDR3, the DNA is TGTGCCAGCAGTTTAAGGGGGACAGGGGGCAGGCAGCCCCAGCATTTT. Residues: CASSLRGTGGRQPQHF.

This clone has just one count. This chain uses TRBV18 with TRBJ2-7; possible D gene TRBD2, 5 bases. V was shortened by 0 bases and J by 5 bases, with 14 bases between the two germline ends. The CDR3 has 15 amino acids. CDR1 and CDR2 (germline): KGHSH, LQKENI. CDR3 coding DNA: TGTGCCAGCTCACCACCGGCGGGTTCCCCCCACGAGCAGTACTTC. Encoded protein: CASSPPAGSPHEQYF.

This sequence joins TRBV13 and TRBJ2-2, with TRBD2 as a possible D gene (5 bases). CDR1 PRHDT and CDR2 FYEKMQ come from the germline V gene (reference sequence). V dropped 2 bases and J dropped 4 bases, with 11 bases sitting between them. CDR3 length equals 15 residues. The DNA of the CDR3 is TGTGCCAGCAGCTTATCGGCGAGGGCCACCGGGGAGCTGTTTTTT. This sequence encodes CASSLSARATGELFF.

CDR3 DNA sequence: TGTGCCAGCAGCTTGGGAGGGTGGGATTCACCCCTCCACTTT. Translation gives CASSLGGWDSPLHF. The chain uses TRBV5-8 and TRBJ1-6; D not resolved. V gave up 0 bases and J gave up 8 bases, with 9 bases separating them. Germline CDR1 reads SGHTS; CDR2 reads YDEGEE. This CDR3 has 14 amino acids.

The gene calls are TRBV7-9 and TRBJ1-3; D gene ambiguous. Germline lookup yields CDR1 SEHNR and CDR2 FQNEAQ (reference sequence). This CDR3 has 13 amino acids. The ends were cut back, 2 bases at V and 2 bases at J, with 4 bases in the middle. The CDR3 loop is CASSLTTGNTIYF. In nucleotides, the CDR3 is TGTGCCAGCAGCTTAACAACTGGAAACACCATATATTTT.

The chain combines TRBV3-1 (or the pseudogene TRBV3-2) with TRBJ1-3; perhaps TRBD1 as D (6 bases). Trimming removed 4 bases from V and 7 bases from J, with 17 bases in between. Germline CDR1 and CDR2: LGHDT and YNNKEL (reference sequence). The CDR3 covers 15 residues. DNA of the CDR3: TGTGCCAGCAGCCCCACACAGGGAAGCAGCAACACCATATATTTT. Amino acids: CASSPTQGSSNTIYF.

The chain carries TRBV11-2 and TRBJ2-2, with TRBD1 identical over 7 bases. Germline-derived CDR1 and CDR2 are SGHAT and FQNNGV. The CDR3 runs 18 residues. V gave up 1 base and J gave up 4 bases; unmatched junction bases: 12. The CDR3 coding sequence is TGTGCCAGCAGCTTAGTTTTCTTGGCAGGGGGAAGCACCGGGGAGCTGTTTTTT. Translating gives CASSLVFLAGGSTGELFF.

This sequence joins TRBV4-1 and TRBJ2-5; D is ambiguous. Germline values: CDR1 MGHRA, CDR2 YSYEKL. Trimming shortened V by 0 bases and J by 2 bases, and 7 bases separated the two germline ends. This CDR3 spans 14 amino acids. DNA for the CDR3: TGCGCCAGCAGCCAAGACGCGGATCAAGAGACCCAGTACTTC. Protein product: CASSQDADQETQYF.

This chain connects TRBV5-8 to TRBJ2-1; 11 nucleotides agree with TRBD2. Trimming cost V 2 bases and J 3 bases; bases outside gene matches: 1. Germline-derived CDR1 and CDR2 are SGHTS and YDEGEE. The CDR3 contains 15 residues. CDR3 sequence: CASSLGTSGYNEQFF. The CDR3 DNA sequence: TGTGCCAGCAGCTTAGGGACTAGCGGCTACAATGAGCAGTTCTTC. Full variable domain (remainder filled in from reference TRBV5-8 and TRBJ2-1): EAGVTQSPTHLIKTRGQQATLRCSPISGHTSVYWYQQALGLGLQFLLWYDEGEERNRGNFPPRFSGRQFPNYSSELNVNALELEDSALYLCASSLGTSGYNEQFFGPGTRLTVL.

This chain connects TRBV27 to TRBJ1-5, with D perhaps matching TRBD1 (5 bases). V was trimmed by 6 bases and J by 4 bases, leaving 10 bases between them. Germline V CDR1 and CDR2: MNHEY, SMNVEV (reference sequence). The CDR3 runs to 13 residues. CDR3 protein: CASSGGWNQPQHF. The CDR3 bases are TGTGCCAGCAGCGGGGGATGGAATCAGCCCCAGCATTTT.

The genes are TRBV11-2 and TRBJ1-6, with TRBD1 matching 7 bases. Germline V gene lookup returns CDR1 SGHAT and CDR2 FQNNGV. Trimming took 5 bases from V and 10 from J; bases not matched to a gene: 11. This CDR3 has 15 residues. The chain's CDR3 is CASSPRTGSGSPLHF. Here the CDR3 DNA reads TGTGCCAGCAGCCCGAGGACAGGTTCAGGGTCACCCCTCCACTTT.

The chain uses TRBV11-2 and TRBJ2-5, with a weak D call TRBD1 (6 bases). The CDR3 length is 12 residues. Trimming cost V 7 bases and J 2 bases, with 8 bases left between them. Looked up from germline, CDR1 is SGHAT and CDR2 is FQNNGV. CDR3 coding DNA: TGTGCCAGCACCGGACAGCAAGAGACCCAGTACTTC. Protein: CASTGQQETQYF.

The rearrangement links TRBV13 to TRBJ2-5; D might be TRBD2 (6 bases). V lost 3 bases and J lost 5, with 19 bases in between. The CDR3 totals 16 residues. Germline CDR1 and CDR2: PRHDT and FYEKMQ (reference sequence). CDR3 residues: CASSFSGKVLRETQYF. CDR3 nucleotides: TGTGCCAGCAGCTTTAGCGGAAAGGTGTTGAGGGAGACCCAGTACTTC.

CDR3 nucleotide sequence: TGTGCCTGGGCAAGACAGGGCGATCAGCCCCAGCATTTT. This codes for CAWARQGDQPQHF. The J gene is TRBJ1-5, the V gene TRBV30; 7 bases line up with TRBD1. Germline CDR1 and CDR2: GTSNPN and SVGIG (reference sequence). The V and J ends lost 5 bases and 5 bases, in that order; junction bases with no gene match: 6. The length of the CDR3 is 13 residues.

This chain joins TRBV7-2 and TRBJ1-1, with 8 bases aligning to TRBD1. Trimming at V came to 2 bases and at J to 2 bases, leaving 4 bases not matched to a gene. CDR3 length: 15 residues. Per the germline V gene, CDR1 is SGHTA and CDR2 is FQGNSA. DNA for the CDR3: TGTGCCAGCAGCTTATACGGACAGGGCAACACTGAAGCTTTCTTT. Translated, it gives CASSLYGQGNTEAFF.